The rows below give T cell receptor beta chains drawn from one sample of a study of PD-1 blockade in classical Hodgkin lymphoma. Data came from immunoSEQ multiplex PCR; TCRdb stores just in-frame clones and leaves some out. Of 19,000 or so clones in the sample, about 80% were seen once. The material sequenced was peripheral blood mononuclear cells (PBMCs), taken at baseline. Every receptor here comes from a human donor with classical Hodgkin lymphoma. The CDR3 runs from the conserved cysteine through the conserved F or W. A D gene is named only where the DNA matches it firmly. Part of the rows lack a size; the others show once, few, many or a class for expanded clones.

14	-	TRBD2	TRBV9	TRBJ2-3	TGTGCCAGCAGCGCTAGCGGGGGAACAGATACGCAGTATTTT	CASSASGGTDTQYF
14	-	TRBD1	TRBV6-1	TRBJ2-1	TGTGCCAGCAGTCTACTGGGACAGTCTAATGAGCAGTTCTTC	CASSLLGQSNEQFF
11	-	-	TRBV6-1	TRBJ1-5	TGTGCCAGCAGTGATCGGGGGGCCCAGCATTTT	CASSDRGAQHF
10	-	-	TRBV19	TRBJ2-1	TGTGCCACCACATCCTTTGGTCAGTTCTTC	CATTSFGQFF
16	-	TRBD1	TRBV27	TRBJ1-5	TGTGCCAGCAGTTCATTTGGACAGGGGAACAATCAGCCCCAGCATTTT	CASSSFGQGNNQPQHF
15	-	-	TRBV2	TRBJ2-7	TGTGCCAGCAGTGAAGCGCGGCAGGGGAATAACGAGCAGTACTTC	CASSEARQGNNEQYF
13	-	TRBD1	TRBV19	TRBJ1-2	TGTGCCAGCGACAGGGATGAGAACTATGGCTACACCTTC	CASDRDENYGYTF
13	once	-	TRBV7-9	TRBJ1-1	TGTGCCAGCAGCTTATATAGGGACACTGAAGCTTTCTTT	CASSLYRDTEAFF
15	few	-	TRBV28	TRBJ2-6	TGTGCCAGCAGTGCCGGAGGATCTGGGGCCAACGTCCTGACTTTC	CASSAGGSGANVLTF
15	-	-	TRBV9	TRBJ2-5	TGTGCCAGCAGCGTAGCTTGGAGGGTGGGAGAGACCCAGTACTTC	CASSVAWRVGETQYF
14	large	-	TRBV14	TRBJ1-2	TGTGCCAGCAGCCAAGGGGGAGCTTTATATGGCTACACCTTC	CASSQGGALYGYTF
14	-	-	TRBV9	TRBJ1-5	TGTGCCAGCAGCCCAGAGGGCTCTCATCCGCCCCAGCATTTT	CASSPEGSHPPQHF
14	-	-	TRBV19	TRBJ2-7	TGTGCCAGTAGTGGGTATGAGGGGGCCTACGAGCAGTACTTC	CASSGYEGAYEQYF
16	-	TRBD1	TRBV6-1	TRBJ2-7	TGTGCCAGCAGTGAAGCCGGGACAGGGCGTCCCTACGAGCAGTACTTC	CASSEAGTGRPYEQYF
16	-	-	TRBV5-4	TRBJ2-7	TGTGCCAGCAGCCCAAGGGGGGGACCGCGACACTACGAGCAGTACTTC	CASSPRGGPRHYEQYF
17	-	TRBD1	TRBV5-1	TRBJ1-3	TGCGCCAGCAGCCCCGGGACAGGGGACCGCTCTGGAAACACCATATATTTT	CASSPGTGDRSGNTIYF
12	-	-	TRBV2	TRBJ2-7	TGTGCCAGCAGTTGGCAGGGCTACGAGCAGTACTTC	CASSWQGYEQYF
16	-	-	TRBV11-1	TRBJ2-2	TGTGCCAGCAGCTCGAGGGTAAAAGGGAACACCGGGGAGCTGTTTTTT	CASSSRVKGNTGELFF
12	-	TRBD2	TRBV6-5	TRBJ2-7	TGTGCCAGCAGATCTACTAGCGCCGAGCAGTACTTC	CASRSTSAEQYF
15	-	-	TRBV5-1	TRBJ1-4	TGCGCCAGCAGTCTCCAGGGGTTCTTTTCGGAAAAACTGTTTTTT	CASSLQGFFSEKLFF
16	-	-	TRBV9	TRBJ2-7	TGTGCCAGCAGCGCCCTTCAGGGGGGCACGGACTACGAGCAGTACTTC	CASSALQGGTDYEQYF
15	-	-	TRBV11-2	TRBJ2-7	TGTGCCAGCAGCTCGATGGCCAGTAGCTCCTACGAGCAGTACTTC	CASSSMASSSYEQYF
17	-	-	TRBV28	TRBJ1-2	TGTGCCAGCAGTCCCGTAAACGACGTCTCAGCTAACTATGGCTACACCTTC	CASSPVNDVSANYGYTF
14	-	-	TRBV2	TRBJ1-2	TGTGCCAGCAGTGAAAATGACTTTGTGGTAGCGGGGGACTTC	CASSENDFVVAGDF
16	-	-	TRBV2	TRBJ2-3	TGTGCCAGCAGTGAAGCGCGGGTAGGGGACACAGATACGCAGTATTTT	CASSEARVGDTDTQYF
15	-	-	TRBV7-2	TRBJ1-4	TGTGCCAGCAGCTTAGGGGGGGGACCTAATGAAAAACTGTTTTTT	CASSLGGGPNEKLFF
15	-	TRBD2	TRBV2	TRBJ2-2	TGTGCCAGCAAGCGGGGCCCCGCGAACACCGGGGAGCTGTTTTTT	CASKRGPANTGELFF
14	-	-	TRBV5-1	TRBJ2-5	TGCGCCAGCAGCTTGGGGACGGCCCAAGAGACCCAGTACTTC	CASSLGTAQETQYF
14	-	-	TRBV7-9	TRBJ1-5	TGTGCCAGCAGCTCACAGGGAAGCAATCAGCCCCAGCATTTT	CASSSQGSNQPQHF
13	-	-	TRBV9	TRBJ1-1	TGTGCCAGCAGCGTCCAAATGAACACTGAAGCTTTCTTT	CASSVQMNTEAFF
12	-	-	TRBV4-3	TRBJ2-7	TGCGCCAGCAGCCAAGATCGATACGAGCAGTACTTC	CASSQDRYEQYF
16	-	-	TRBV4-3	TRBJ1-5	TGCGCCAGCAGCCAAGATCACGACTCAGCCGCATGGCCCCAGCATTTT	CASSQDHDSAAWPQHF
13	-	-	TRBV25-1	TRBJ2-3	TGTGCCAGCAGTGGGGGGGTAGGAGATACGCAGTATTTT	CASSGGVGDTQYF
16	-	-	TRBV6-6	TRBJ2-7	TGTGCCAGCAGTTACTCGCGCGCAACCCTCCAGGTTCCGCCGGGTTTC	CASSYSRATLQVPPGF
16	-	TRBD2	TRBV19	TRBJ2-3	TGTGCCAGTAGTGCTCGGGGACTAGCGGAGTTCGATACGCAGTATTTT	CASSARGLAEFDTQYF
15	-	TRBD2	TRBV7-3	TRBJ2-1	TGTGCCAGCAGCCCTCGGGAGGGAGTCCGGGATGAGCAGTTCTTC	CASSPREGVRDEQFF
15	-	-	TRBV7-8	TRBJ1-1	TGTGCCAGCATCCCAGCGTTGTCGGCAGGCACTGAAGCTTTCTTT	CASIPALSAGTEAFF
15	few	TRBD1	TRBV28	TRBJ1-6	TGTGCCAGCAGTCTCCAGGGGGCGAGGAATTCACCCCTCCACTTT	CASSLQGARNSPLHF
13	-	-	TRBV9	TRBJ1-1	TGTGCCAGCAGCGTAGTAAGAAACACTGAAGCTTTCTTT	CASSVVRNTEAFF
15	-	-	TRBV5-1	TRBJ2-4	TGCGCCAGCAGCCTGACAGCTCTAGCCAAAAACATTCAGTACTTC	CASSLTALAKNIQYF
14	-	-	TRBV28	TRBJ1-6	TGTGCCAGCGGAACCGGGACGGTTCGTTCACCCCTCCACTTT	CASGTGTVRSPLHF
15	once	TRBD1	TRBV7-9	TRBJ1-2	TGTGCCAGCAGCCCAGGACAGGCAGACAACTATGGCTACACCTTC	CASSPGQADNYGYTF